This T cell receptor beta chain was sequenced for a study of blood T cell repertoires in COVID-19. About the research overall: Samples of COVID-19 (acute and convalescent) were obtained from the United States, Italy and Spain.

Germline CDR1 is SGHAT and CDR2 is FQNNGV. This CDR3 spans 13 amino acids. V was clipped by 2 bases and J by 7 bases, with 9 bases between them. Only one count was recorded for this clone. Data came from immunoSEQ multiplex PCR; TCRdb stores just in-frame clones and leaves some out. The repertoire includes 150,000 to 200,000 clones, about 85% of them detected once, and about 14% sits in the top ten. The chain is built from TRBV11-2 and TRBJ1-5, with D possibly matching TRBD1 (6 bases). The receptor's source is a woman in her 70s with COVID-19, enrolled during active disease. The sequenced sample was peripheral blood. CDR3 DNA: TGTGCCAGCAGCTTAAACAGGGAACAGCCCCAGCATTTT. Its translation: CASSLNREQPQHF. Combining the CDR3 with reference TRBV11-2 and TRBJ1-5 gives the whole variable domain EAGVAQSPRYKIIEKRQSVAFWCNPISGHATLYWYQQILGQGPKLLIQFQNNGVVDDSQLPKDRFSAERLKGVDSTLKIQPAKLEDSAVYLCASSLNREQPQHFGDGTRLSIL.